The next 12 T cell receptor beta chains were all read from a single sample in a study of T-cell memory formation after mild COVID-19. MiXCR, applied by TCRdb to the 5' RACE reads, yields one record per CDR3 protein. The sample lists about 340,000 distinct CDR3 sequences; 10% to 15% were seen once. The sample consisted of PBMCs or a T cell subset sorted from them (not recorded which). These receptors were collected from a young man who had mild COVID-19 (a few samples of this study predate the infection). Cell type and time point are not known.

This chain connects TRBV6-1 to TRBJ2-1, with 8 nucleotides matching TRBD2. V was clipped by 8 bases and J by 8 bases; unmatched bases: 17. CDR1 and CDR2 (germline): MNHNS, SASEGT. CDR3 size: 16 residues. CDR3 protein: CASLTGSGGFVHEQFF. In DNA form, the CDR3 reads TGTGCCAGCCTGACAGGTTCGGGGGGGTTTGTACATGAGCAGTTCTTC.

This clonotype was recorded a few times. The chain carries TRBV5-5 and TRBJ2-3; no firm D call. The germline V gene has CDR1 SGHKS and CDR2 YYEKEE (reference sequence). The CDR3 is 14 residues long. V lost 0 bases to trimming and J lost 3 bases, with 8 bases between them. The CDR3 DNA follows: TGTGCCAGCAGCTTGGGGCTGGAGACAGATACGCAGTATTTT. This translates into CASSLGLETDTQYF.

This clonotype appeared a few times. The chain joins TRBV7-9 to TRBJ2-7; D possibly corresponds to TRBD1 (6 bases). The CDR3 is 15 residues long. Trimming removed 1 base at V and 5 bases at J, with 15 bases between. Germline-derived CDR1 and CDR2 are SEHNR and FQNEAQ (reference sequence). CDR3 residues: CASSLGVGAPNEQYV. CDR3 coding DNA: TGTGCCAGCAGCTTAGGTGTGGGGGCGCCCAACGAGCAGTACGTC.

The CDR3 reads CSAISGGLDQPQHF. In DNA, the CDR3 is TGCAGTGCTATCTCTGGGGGGCTGGACCAGCCCCAGCATTTT. This chain connects TRBV20-1 to TRBJ1-5; TRBD1 is a possible D gene (6 bases). Germline-derived CDR1 and CDR2 are DFQATT and SNEGSKA (reference sequence). The CDR3 covers 14 residues. V dropped 4 bases and J dropped 7 bases, with 17 bases sitting between them.

This clonotype was detected only a few times. This sequence joins TRBV28 and TRBJ1-4; D gene unclear. Germline lookup yields CDR1 MDHEN and CDR2 SYDVKM. CDR3 size: 16 residues. Deletions cut 3 bases from V and 0 bases from J, with 11 bases between. The CDR3 spells CASSLLQTSTNEKLFF. The CDR3 nucleotides are TGTGCCAGCAGTTTGTTACAGACTTCAACTAATGAAAAACTGTTTTTT.

This clonotype was counted ten times or more. This chain joins TRBV18 and TRBJ2-1; D gene uncertain. The CDR3 spans 12 residues. The germline V gene has CDR1 KGHSH and CDR2 LQKENI. V was shortened by 3 bases and J by 15 bases, with 15 bases between the two germline ends. CDR3 region: CASSPLNPKGFF. CDR3 nucleotides: TGTGCCAGCTCACCCCTTAACCCGAAGGGGTTCTTC.

This clonotype was found a few times. The chain couples TRBV4-1 to TRBJ2-5; D gene ambiguous. V was clipped by 0 bases and J by 0 bases, with 14 bases between them. The germline V gene encodes CDR1 MGHRA and CDR2 YSYEKL. This CDR3 region has 17 residues. The CDR3, as DNA: TGCGCCAGCAGCCAAGAGTACAGATTAGACTACCAAGAGACCCAGTACTTC. Translation: CASSQEYRLDYQETQYF.

This clonotype was found a few times. The rearrangement uses TRBV7-3 and TRBJ2-5, with D perhaps matching TRBD1 or TRBD2 (6 bases each). The CDR3 runs to 15 residues. Per germline, CDR1 SGHTA and CDR2 FQGTGA. Trimming took off 5 bases at V and 5 bases at J, with 18 bases between the two ends. Here the CDR3 reads CASSPTGSGGETQYF. The CDR3 DNA follows: TGTGCCAGCAGCCCGACAGGTTCCGGGGGTGAGACCCAGTACTTC.

The chain carries TRBV12-3 or TRBV12-4 and TRBJ1-5; D possibly corresponds to TRBD1 (6 bases). Trimming removed 7 bases at V and 5 bases at J, with 12 bases between. The length of the CDR3 is 13 residues. CDR3 nucleotide sequence: TGTGCCAGCACAGAGGACAGAGATCAGCCCCAGCATTTT. Encoded protein: CASTEDRDQPQHF.

The rearrangement links TRBV7-2 to TRBJ1-5; the D gene is possibly TRBD1 (5 bases). CDR3 length: 16 residues. Germline V gene lookup returns CDR1 SGHTA and CDR2 FQGNSA. V lost 0 bases, J lost 6 bases, and 15 bases lay in between. The CDR3 DNA sequence: TGTGCCAGCAGCTTAGCCGGGACGGGGTCTATTCAGCCCCAGCATTTT. This encodes CASSLAGTGSIQPQHF.

This chain connects TRBV4-1 to TRBJ2-2; tentative D call: TRBD2 (5 bases). This CDR3 is built from 13 residues. Trimming pared 6 bases from V and 5 bases from J, leaving 10 bases between. From germline, CDR1 is MGHRA and CDR2 YSYEKL. CDR3 nucleotides: TGCGCCAGCAGGCGGCCGGGGACCGGGGAGCTGTTTTTT. Protein: CASRRPGTGELFF.

The chain recombines TRBV7-9 with TRBJ2-3; D unclear. Germline V gene lookup returns CDR1 SEHNR and CDR2 FQNEAQ (reference sequence). The CDR3 consists of 15 residues. V was shortened by 1 base and J by 2 bases, with 10 bases between the two germline ends. The DNA for the CDR3 is TGTGCCAGCAGCTTAGGGACCGGTTTCACAGATACGCAGTATTTT. Protein sequence: CASSLGTGFTDTQYF.